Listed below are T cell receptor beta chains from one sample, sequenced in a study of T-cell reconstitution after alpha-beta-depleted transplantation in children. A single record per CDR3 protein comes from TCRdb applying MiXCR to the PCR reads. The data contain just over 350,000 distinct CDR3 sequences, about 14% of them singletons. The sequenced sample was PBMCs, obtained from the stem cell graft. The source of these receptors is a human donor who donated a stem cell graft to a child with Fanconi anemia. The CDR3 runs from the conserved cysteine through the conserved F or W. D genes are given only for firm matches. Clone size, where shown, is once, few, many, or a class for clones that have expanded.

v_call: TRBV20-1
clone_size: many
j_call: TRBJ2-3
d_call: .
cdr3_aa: CSARAPVVPDTQYF
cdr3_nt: TGCAGTGCTAGGGCTCCGGTGGTCCCAGATACGCAGTATTTT

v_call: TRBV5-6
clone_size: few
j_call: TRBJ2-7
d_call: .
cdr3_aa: CASSFPTGSYEQYF
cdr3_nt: TGTGCCAGCAGCTTCCCCACGGGTTCCTACGAGCAGTACTTC

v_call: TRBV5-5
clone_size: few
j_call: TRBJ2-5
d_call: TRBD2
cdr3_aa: CASSSGLVQETQYF
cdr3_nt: TGTGCCAGCAGCTCGGGACTAGTGCAAGAGACCCAGTACTTC

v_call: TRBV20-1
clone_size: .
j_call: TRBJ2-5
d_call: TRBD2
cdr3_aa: CSARILAGDQETQYF
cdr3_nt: TGCAGTGCTAGAATACTAGCGGGCGACCAAGAGACCCAGTACTTC

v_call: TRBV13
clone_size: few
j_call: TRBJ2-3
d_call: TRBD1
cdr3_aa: CASSKRTGLDTQYF
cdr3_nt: TGTGCCAGCAGCAAACGGACAGGGTTGGATACGCAGTATTTT

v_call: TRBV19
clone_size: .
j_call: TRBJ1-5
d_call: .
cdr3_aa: CASRRQVFRNQPQHF
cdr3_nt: TGTGCCAGTAGAAGACAGGTTTTTAGGAATCAGCCCCAGCATTTT

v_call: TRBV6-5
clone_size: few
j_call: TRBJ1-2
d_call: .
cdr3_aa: CASRLPGPSAGYTF
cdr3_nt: TGTGCCAGCAGACTGCCGGGACCTTCTGCAGGCTACACCTTC

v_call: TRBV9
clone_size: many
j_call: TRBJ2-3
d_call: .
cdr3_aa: CASSVGLASSTDTQYF
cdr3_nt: TGTGCCAGCAGCGTAGGTCTAGCGTCTAGCACAGATACGCAGTATTTT

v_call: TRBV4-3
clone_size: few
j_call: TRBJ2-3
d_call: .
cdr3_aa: CASSRGGESTDTQYF
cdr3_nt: TGCGCCAGCAGCCGAGGGGGAGAAAGCACAGATACGCAGTATTTT

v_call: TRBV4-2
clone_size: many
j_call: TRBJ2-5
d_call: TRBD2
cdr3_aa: CASSPLAGGPETQYF
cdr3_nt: TGTGCCAGCAGCCCATTAGCGGGGGGGCCGGAGACCCAGTACTTC

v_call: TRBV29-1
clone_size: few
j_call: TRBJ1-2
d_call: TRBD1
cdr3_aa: CSVEEDRDGYTF
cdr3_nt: TGCAGCGTTGAAGAGGACAGGGATGGCTACACCTTC

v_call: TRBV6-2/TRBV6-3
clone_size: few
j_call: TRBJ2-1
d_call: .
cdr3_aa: CASEDPPYNEQFF
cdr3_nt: TGTGCCAGCGAGGACCCGCCCTACAATGAGCAGTTCTTC

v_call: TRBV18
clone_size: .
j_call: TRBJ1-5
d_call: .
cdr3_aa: CASSYELGFGQPQHF
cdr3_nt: TGTGCCAGCTCATACGAACTAGGGTTCGGTCAGCCCCAGCATTTT

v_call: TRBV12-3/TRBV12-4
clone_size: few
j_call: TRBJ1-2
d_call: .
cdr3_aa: CASSLSKGYTF
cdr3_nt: TGTGCCAGCAGTTTATCAAAGGGCTACACCTTC

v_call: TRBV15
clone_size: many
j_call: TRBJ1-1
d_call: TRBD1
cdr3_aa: CATNVGQAHTEAFF
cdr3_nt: TGTGCCACCAACGTTGGACAGGCGCACACTGAAGCTTTCTTT

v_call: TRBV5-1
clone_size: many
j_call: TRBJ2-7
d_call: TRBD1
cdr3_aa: CASSPRTGNEQYF
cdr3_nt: TGCGCCAGCAGCCCCCGGACAGGGAACGAGCAGTACTTC

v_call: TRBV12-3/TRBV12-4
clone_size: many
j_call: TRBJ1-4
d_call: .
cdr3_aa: CASSAGHLNEKLFF
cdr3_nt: TGTGCCAGCAGTGCTGGACACCTTAATGAAAAACTGTTTTTT

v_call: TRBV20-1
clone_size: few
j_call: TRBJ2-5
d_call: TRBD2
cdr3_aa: CSARVPSGFQETQYF
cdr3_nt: TGCAGTGCTAGAGTGCCTAGCGGGTTTCAAGAGACCCAGTACTTC

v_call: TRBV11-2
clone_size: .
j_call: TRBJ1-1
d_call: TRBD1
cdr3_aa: CASSLDRGRNTEAFF
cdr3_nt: TGTGCCAGCAGCTTGGACAGGGGGAGGAACACTGAAGCTTTCTTT

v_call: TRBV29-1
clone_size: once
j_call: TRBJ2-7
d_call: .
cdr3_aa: CSVGERAYEQYF
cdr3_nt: TGCAGCGTTGGGGAGCGGGCGTACGAGCAGTACTTC

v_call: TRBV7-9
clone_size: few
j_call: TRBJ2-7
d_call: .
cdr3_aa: CASSPQGRGMGYEQYF
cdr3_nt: TGTGCCAGCAGCCCCCAAGGTCGGGGTATGGGCTACGAGCAGTACTTC

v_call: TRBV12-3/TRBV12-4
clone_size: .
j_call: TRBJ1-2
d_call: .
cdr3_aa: CASTQGRVYGYTF
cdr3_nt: TGTGCCAGCACCCAGGGACGGGTCTATGGCTACACCTTC

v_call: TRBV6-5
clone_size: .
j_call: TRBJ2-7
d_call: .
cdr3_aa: CASSSDGTYEQYF
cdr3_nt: TGTGCCAGCAGTTCAGACGGTACCTACGAGCAGTACTTC

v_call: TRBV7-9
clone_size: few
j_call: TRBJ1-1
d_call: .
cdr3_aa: CASSFEGRLSEAFF
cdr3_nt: TGTGCCAGCAGCTTTGAAGGCAGACTTTCTGAAGCTTTCTTT

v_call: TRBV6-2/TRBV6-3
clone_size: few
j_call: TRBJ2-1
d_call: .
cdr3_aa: CASRPTGHPFNEQFF
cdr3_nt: TGTGCCAGCAGACCTACAGGGCACCCATTCAATGAGCAGTTCTTC

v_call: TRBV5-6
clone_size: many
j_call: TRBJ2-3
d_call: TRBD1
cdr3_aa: CASSATGENTDTQYF
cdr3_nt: TGTGCCAGCAGCGCGACAGGGGAAAACACAGATACGCAGTATTTT

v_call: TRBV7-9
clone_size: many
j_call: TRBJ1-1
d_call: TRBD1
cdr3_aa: CASSKSGTGDTLAFF
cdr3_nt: TGTGCCAGCAGCAAAAGTGGGACAGGGGACACCCTGGCTTTCTTT

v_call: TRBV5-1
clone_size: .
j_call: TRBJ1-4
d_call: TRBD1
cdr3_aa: CASSPEHLLTGEEKLFF
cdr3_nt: TGCGCCAGCAGCCCCGAACATTTATTAACAGGGGAAGAAAAACTGTTTTTT

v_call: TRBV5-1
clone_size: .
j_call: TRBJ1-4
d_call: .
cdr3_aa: CASSLERLEGSEKLFF
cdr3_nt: TGCGCCAGCAGCTTGGAGAGGTTGGAGGGCAGTGAAAAACTGTTTTTT

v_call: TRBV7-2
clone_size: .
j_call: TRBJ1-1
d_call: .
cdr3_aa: CASSLRFGGNTEAFF
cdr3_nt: TGTGCCAGCAGCTTAAGGTTCGGCGGGAACACTGAAGCTTTCTTT

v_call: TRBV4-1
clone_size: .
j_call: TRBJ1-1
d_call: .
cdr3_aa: CASSQETVSPTEAFF
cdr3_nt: TGCGCCAGCAGCCAAGAGACAGTTAGTCCCACTGAAGCTTTCTTT

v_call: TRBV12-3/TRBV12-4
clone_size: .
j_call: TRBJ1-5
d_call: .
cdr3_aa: CASTPGEGQPQHF
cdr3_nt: TGTGCCAGTACACCAGGGGAGGGGCAGCCCCAGCATTTT

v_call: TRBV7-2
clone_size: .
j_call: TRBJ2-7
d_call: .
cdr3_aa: CASSFERWGYEQYF
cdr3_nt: TGTGCCAGCAGCTTCGAGCGGTGGGGGTACGAGCAGTACTTC

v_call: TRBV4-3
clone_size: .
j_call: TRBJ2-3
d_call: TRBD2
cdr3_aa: CASSQVSGGDTQYF
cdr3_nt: TGCGCCAGCAGCCAAGTCTCGGGAGGAGATACGCAGTATTTT

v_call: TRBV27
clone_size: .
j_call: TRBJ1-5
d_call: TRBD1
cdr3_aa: CASSFSGQNQPQHF
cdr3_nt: TGTGCCAGCAGTTTTTCGGGACAGAATCAGCCCCAGCATTTT

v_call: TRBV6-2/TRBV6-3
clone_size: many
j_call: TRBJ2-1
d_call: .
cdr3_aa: CASSPRDISYNEQFF
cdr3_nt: TGTGCCAGCAGCCCGAGGGACATCTCCTACAATGAGCAGTTCTTC

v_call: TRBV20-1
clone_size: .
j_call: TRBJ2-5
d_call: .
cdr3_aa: CSASKTAGVGTQYF
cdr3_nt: TGCAGTGCTAGTAAAACGGCAGGGGTTGGGACCCAGTACTTC

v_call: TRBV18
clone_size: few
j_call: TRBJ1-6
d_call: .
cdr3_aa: CASSPPDSPLHF
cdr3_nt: TGTGCCAGCTCACCACCGGATTCACCCCTCCACTTT

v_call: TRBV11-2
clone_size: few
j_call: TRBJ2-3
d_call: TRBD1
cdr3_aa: CASSVGTGNTDTQYF
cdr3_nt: TGTGCCAGCAGCGTAGGGACAGGGAACACAGATACGCAGTATTTT

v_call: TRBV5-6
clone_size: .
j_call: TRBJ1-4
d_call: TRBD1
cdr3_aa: CASSTLDRGANEKLFF
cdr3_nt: TGTGCCAGCAGCACCTTGGACAGGGGCGCTAATGAAAAACTGTTTTTT

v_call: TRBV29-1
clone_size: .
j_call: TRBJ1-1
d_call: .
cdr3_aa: CSFSLKGRRTEAFF
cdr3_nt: TGCAGCTTCTCCCTGAAAGGAAGAAGGACTGAAGCTTTCTTT

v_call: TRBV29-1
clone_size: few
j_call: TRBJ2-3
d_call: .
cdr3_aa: CSVAGTSTRGTDTQYF
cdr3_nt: TGCAGCGTTGCAGGGACATCTACGAGGGGCACAGATACGCAGTATTTT